The clone carrying this T cell receptor (beta chain) was found many times. What it recognizes is unknown. Then a second PCR, running about 7 to 11 cycles, was carried out with a sample-barcoded 5' primer and a J-beta primer mix. Each CDR3 protein gets one entry after TCRdb re-called the 5' RACE reads with MiXCR. The sample contains around 1,500,000 distinct CDR3 sequences, roughly 40% of which appear only once. The sample belongs to a study of blood T cells in healthy people across ages. Notes on the study in general: Calculation of diversity from one million T cells yielded estimates considered to be underestimates. Observed TCR beta diversity per million T cells went down as age went up. This fall followed a roughly linear course with age. Naive T cell percentage showed a strong correlation with TCR beta diversity.

Extraction of total RNA produced a minimum of 5.5 micrograms from each sample. The ends were cut back, 4 bases at V and 9 bases at J, with 7 bases in the middle. The CDR3 length is 11 residues. Looked up from germline, CDR1 is MNHNY and CDR2 is SVGAGI (reference sequence). The chain links TRBV6-6 to TRBJ2-1; weak D call: TRBD2 (6 bases). The sequenced material came from blood. This receptor was identified in a woman in her late teens or twenties in good health. The CDR3: CASSWRGEQFF. Here the CDR3 DNA reads TGTGCCAGCAGTTGGAGGGGTGAGCAGTTCTTC.